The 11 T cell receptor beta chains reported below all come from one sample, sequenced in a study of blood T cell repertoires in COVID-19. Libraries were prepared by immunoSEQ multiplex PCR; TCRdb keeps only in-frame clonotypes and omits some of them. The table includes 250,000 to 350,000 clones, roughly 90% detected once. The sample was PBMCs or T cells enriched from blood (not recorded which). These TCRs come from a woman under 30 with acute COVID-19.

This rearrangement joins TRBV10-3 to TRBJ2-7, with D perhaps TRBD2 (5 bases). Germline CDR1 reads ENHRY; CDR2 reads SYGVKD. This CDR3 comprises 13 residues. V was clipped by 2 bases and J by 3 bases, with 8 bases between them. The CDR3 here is CAISEPRDYEQYF. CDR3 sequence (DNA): TGTGCCATCAGTGAGCCCCGGGACTACGAGCAGTACTTC.

In DNA, the CDR3 is TGCGCCAGCAGCCAAGATCCCCCGGGGACAGGTCCCTACGAGCAGTACTTC. The encoded protein is CASSQDPPGTGPYEQYF. The chain uses TRBV4-1 and TRBJ2-7; 8 nucleotides align to TRBD1. The CDR3 runs to 17 residues. Germline V gene sequence: CDR1 MGHRA, CDR2 YSYEKL. Trimming took 0 bases from V and 2 from J; bases not matched to a gene: 9.

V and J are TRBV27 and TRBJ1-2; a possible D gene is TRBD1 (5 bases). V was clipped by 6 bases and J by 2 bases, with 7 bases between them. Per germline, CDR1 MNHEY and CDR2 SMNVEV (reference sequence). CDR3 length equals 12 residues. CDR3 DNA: TGTGCCAGCAGGCAGGGAAACTATGGCTACACCTTC. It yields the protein CASRQGNYGYTF.

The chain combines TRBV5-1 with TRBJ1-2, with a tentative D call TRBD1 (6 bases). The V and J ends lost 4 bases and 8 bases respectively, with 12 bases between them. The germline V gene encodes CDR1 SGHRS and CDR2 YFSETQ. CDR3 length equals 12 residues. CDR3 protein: CASSDQGHGYTF. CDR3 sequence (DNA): TGCGCCAGCAGCGATCAGGGGCACGGCTACACCTTC.

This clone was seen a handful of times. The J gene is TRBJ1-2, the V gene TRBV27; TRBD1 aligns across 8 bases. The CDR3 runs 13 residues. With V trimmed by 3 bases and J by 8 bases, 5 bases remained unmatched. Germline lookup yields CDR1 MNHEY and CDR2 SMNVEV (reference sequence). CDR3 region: CASSFGRGQGYTF. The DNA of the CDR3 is TGTGCCAGCAGTTTTGGCAGGGGGCAGGGCTACACCTTC.

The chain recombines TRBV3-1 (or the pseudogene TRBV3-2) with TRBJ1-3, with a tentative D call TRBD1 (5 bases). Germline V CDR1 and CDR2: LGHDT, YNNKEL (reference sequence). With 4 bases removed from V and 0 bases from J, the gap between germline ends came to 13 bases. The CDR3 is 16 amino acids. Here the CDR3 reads CASSRPTGFSGNTIYF. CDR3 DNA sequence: TGTGCCAGCAGCCGCCCAACAGGCTTCTCTGGAAACACCATATATTTT.

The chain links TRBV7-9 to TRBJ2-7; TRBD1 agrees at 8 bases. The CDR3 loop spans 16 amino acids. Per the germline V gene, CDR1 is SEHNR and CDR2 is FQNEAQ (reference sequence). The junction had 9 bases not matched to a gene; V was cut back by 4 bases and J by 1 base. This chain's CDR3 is CASSSTDREGSYEQYF. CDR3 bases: TGTGCCAGCAGCTCGACGGACAGGGAAGGATCCTACGAGCAGTACTTC.

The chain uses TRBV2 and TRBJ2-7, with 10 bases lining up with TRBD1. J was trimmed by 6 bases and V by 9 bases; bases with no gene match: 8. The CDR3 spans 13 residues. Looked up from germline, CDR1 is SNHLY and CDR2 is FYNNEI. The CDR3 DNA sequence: TGTGCCAGTGGACAGGGGGGGGCATCCGAGCAGTACTTC. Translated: CASGQGGASEQYF.

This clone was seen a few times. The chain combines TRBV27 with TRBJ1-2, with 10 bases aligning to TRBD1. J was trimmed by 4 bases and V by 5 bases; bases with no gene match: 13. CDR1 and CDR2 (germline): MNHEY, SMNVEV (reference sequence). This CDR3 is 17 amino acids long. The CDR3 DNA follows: TGTGCCAGCAGTATGGACGTCGGGACAGGGGCTGGCTATGGCTACACCTTC. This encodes CASSMDVGTGAGYGYTF.

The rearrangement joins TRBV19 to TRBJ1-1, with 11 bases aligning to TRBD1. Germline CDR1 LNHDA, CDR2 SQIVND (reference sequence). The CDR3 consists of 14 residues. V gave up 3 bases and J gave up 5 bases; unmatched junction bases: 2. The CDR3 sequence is CASSIGTGGTEAFF. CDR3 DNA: TGTGCCAGTAGTATCGGGACAGGGGGTACTGAAGCTTTCTTT.

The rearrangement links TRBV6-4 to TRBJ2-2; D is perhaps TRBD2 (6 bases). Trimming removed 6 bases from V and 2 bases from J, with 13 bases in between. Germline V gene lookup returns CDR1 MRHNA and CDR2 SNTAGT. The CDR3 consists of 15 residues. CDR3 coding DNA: TGTGCCAGCAGCGCGGCGGGATCCAACACCGGGGAGCTGTTTTTT. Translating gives CASSAAGSNTGELFF.